The 17 T cell receptor beta chains presented below share a single source sample, sequenced in a study of MAIT cells during Salmonella Paratyphi A infection listed by TCRdb under 2017. The research as a whole found: MAIT TRBV usage was oligoclonal, favouring TRBV20 and TRBV6, and appeared unchanged by infection.

The intended sense of this specimen's time point label: mid-infection, around enteric fever diagnosis. MAIT cells were defined as Valpha7.2+ CD161+ T cells and were identified and sorted by flow cytometry. Library preparation was by 5' RACE. The sequencing machine was an Illumina MiSeq. TCRdb reworked the public reads: Q25 trimming with fastp, MiXCR clone assembly, productive beta chains retained. When rows share a CDR3 protein, they turn into one entry using the most common DNA and genes. This sample has under 800 distinct CDR3 sequences in its table, and around 27% of those were observed once. Clones ranked in the top ten supply 25% to 35% of the sample. Their antigens remain unidentified. The sample in question was MAIT cells from blood, obtained at the middle sampling point of the challenge study. All receptors derive from a person aged 18 to 75 who was deliberately infected with Salmonella Paratyphi A in a paratyphoid fever challenge study.

This clonotype counts as medium-sized. This may stem from a read error, because a much larger clone lies one nucleotide away. The rearrangement joins TRBV6-2 or TRBV6-3 to TRBJ1-2; 8 positions agree with TRBD1. In germline, CDR1 is MNHEY, CDR2 SVGEGT. The CDR3 consists of 17 residues. CDR3 sequence reads: CASSYHGQGEGSYGDTF. The CDR3 bases are TGTGCCAGCAGTTACCACGGACAGGGAGAAGGGTCCTATGGCGACACCTTC.

The chain recombines TRBV28 with TRBJ1-6, with TRBD1 matching over 11 bases. The CDR3 extends over 15 amino acids. Germline lookup yields CDR1 MDHEN and CDR2 SYDVKM. Trimming at V came to 5 bases and at J to 10 bases, leaving 7 bases not matched to a gene. CDR3 coding DNA: TGTGCCAGCAGTCCTGGACAGGGGGCAGTCTCACCCCTCCACTTT. It yields the protein CASSPGQGAVSPLHF.

This clonotype is deemed large. J is TRBJ2-2 and V is TRBV6-1; D gene uncertain. Germline V gene data show CDR1 as MNHNS and CDR2 as SASEGT. The CDR3 sequence is 16 residues long. V lost 10 bases, J lost 3 bases, and 21 bases lay in between. The CDR3 DNA sequence: TGTGCCACCAAGGACCGTTCTCACGGTGACACCGGGGAGCTGTTTTTT. Translating gives CATKDRSHGDTGELFF.

About this clonotype itself: A junction end diverges from the germline sequence, so it may reflect a read error. CDR3 sequence (DNA): TGTGCCTGCAGCTTAGGTGTAGGCTCCTACGAGCAGTACTTC. Translation: CACSLGVGSYEQYF. The V gene is TRBV11-2, the J gene TRBJ2-7; D not resolved. This CDR3 region has 14 residues. Germline V lookup: CDR1 SGHAT, CDR2 FQNNGV.

A few counts support this clonotype. The V gene is TRBV5-5, the J gene TRBJ2-1, with 8 positions matching TRBD1. Germline CDR1 and CDR2: SGHKS and YYEKEE (reference sequence). V lost 9 bases, J lost 5 bases, and 16 bases stayed unmatched. The CDR3 runs to 16 residues. CDR3 in amino acids: CATEQGIPGQDNEQFF. The CDR3 DNA reads as TGTGCCACCGAGCAAGGGATTCCGGGACAGGACAATGAGCAGTTCTTC.

This clonotype was found once. J is TRBJ1-2 and V is TRBV12-3 or TRBV12-4, with 10 bases that match TRBD1. The V and J ends lost 3 bases and 4 bases, in that order; junction bases with no gene match: 2. This CDR3 is built from 14 residues. The CDR3 sequence: CASSFRDRGYGYTF. DNA for the CDR3: TGTGCCAGCAGTTTCCGGGACAGGGGCTATGGCTACACCTTC.

J is TRBJ1-3 and V is TRBV9; no definite D call. This CDR3 comprises 15 residues. Per the germline V gene, CDR1 is SGDLS and CDR2 is YYNGEE. Trimming took off 4 bases at V and 0 bases at J, with 11 bases between the two ends. The CDR3 DNA reads as TGTGCCAGCAGCCCTGGTCCCGGCTCTGGAAACACCATATATTTT. Residues: CASSPGPGSGNTIYF.

By proportion, this clonotype is medium-sized (0.01 to 0.1%). The V and J genes are TRBV20-1 and TRBJ2-1, with TRBD2 identical over 8 bases. The germline gives CDR1 DFQATT, CDR2 SNEGSKA (reference sequence). V lost 1 base and J lost 3; bases outside the gene matches: 2. The CDR3 runs 14 residues. The CDR3, as DNA: TGCAGTGCTAGAGCAGCGGGAGACTACAATGAGCAGTTCTTC. Translation gives CSARAAGDYNEQFF.

V and J are TRBV6-1 and TRBJ2-7; D may be TRBD1 (6 bases). Trimming cost V 2 bases and J 9 bases, with 23 bases left between them. CDR1 and CDR2 (germline): MNHNS, SASEGT. The CDR3 has 16 amino acids. CDR3 in DNA: TGTGCCAGCAGTGAATTGGGGGACATCGGACCGACTGGGCAGTACTTC. This translates into CASSELGDIGPTGQYF.

In this sample, this clonotype is hyperexpanded. The rearrangement joins TRBV20-1 to TRBJ2-1; TRBD2 aligns across 9 bases. The junction had 16 bases not matched to a gene; V was cut back by 7 bases and J by 3 bases. From germline, CDR1 is DFQATT and CDR2 SNEGSKA (reference sequence). The CDR3 covers 17 residues. The DNA of the CDR3 is TGCAGTGTTACAAGGGGTAGCGGGAGTGAAAGCTACAATGAGCAGTTCTTC. Translating it yields CSVTRGSGSESYNEQFF.

Many counts were recorded for this clonotype. The rearrangement links TRBV6-4 to TRBJ2-3, with 10 nucleotides matching TRBD2. Germline CDR1 and CDR2: MRHNA and SNTAGT. CDR3 length equals 14 residues. The junction had 4 bases not matched to a gene; V was cut back by 6 bases and J by 4 bases. The CDR3 DNA reads TGTGCCAGCAGAGCGGGAGGGCCGGCAGATACGCAGTATTTT. Translated: CASRAGGPADTQYF.

This clonotype is deemed hyperexpanded. The chain recombines TRBV20-1 with TRBJ2-1; D may match TRBD1 or TRBD2 (5 bases each). V lost 5 bases and J lost 7, with 18 bases in between. The V gene's germline CDR1 is DFQATT and CDR2 SNEGSKA (reference sequence). The CDR3 covers 14 residues. The CDR3 nucleotides read TGCAGTGCTGGGGGACGTAGGATGTGGAATGAGCAGTTCTTC. Protein sequence: CSAGGRRMWNEQFF.

This clonotype was picked up many times. The J gene is TRBJ2-2, the V gene TRBV6-4; perhaps D is TRBD1 or TRBD2 (5 bases each). The CDR3 extends over 13 amino acids. Trimming took 5 bases from V and 4 from J, leaving 8 bases between them. Germline CDR1 reads MRHNA; CDR2 reads SNTAGT. The CDR3 DNA sequence: TGTGCCAGCAGTAGGGACGGCACCGGGGAGCTGTTTTTT. Translation gives CASSRDGTGELFF.

In its sample, this clonotype ranks as hyperexpanded. The V and J genes are TRBV21-1 and TRBJ2-5; the D segment call TRBD1 is taken from the table without a DNA check. TRBV21-1 is termed a pseudogene. This CDR3 comprises 13 residues. The CDR3 spells CASKRRGRETQYF. CDR3 nucleotides: TGTGCCAGCAAGCGCAGGGGGCGAGAGACCCAGTACTTC.

Sample share makes this clonotype medium-sized. V is TRBV6-4 and J is TRBJ2-2; 13 nucleotides line up with TRBD2. Per germline, CDR1 MRHNA and CDR2 SNTAGT. This CDR3 region has 17 residues. V gave up 6 bases and J gave up 5 bases; unmatched junction bases: 9. In nucleotides, the CDR3 is TGTGCCAGCAGCGGCGGACTAGCGGGAGCCGGAACCGGGGAGCTGTTTTTT. Encoded protein: CASSGGLAGAGTGELFF.

V and J are TRBV6-9 and TRBJ2-1, with TRBD2 identical over 8 bases. With 4 bases clipped from V and 8 bases from J, the junction kept 22 bases outside the gene matches. The CDR3 loop spans 19 amino acids. Germline CDR1 is MNHGY and CDR2 is SVAAGI. The chain's CDR3 is CASSSNSSAGGLGGDEQFF. The CDR3 coding sequence is TGTGCCAGCAGTTCCAACTCCTCTGCGGGAGGCCTAGGTGGCGATGAGCAGTTCTTC.

This clonotype appeared many times. The gene calls are TRBV6-4 and TRBJ2-3; TRBD2 agrees at 9 bases. The CDR3 contains 15 residues. The V gene's germline CDR1 is MRHNA and CDR2 SNTAGT. Trimming took 0 bases from V and 2 from J; bases not matched to a gene: 0. The CDR3 region has the DNA TGTGCCAGCAGTGACTCGGGACTAGCCACAGATACGCAGTATTTT. It codes for CASSDSGLATDTQYF.